The clone carrying this TCR beta chain has more than one count but fewer than ten. Its specificity is not known. As every portion of the isolated RNA was reverse transcribed, the sequencing read expressed TCRB transcripts. This table comes from immunoSEQ multiplex PCR, and its TCRdb copy is limited to in-frame clones, with some not included. Seen here are 450,000 to 600,000 clones, over 25% observed once, and the top ten hold about 0.065%. This record comes from a study of beta chain features in type 1 diabetes. Study results and caveats: The naive, central memory and Treg TCRB repertoires showed an apparent similarity that was greater among patients than among healthy donors.

V was shortened by 3 bases and J by 5 bases, with 13 bases between the two germline ends. There are 14 residues in the CDR3. Germline V gives CDR1 SEHNR, CDR2 FQNEAQ (reference sequence). The rearrangement links TRBV7-9 to TRBJ2-5; weak D call: TRBD2 (5 bases). This TCR came from a man younger than 30 in good health. The sequenced sample consisted of naive CD4+ T cells from blood. Written as DNA, the CDR3 is TGTGCCAGCAGCTTCTCCGGGATGGGGGAGACCCAGTACTTC. Protein product: CASSFSGMGETQYF.